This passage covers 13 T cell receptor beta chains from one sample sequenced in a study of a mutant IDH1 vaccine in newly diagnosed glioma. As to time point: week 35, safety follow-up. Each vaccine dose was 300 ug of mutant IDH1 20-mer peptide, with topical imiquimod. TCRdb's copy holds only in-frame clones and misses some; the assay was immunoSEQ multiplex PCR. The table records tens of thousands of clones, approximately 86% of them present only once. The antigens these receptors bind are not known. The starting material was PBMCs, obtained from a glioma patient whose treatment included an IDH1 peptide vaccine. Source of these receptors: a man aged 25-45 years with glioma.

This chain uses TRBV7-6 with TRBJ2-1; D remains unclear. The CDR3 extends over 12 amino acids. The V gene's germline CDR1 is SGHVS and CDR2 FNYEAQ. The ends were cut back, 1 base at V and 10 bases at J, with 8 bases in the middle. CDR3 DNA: TGTGCCAGCAGCTTAGGCCGGACCGAGCAGTTCTTC. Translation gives CASSLGRTEQFF.

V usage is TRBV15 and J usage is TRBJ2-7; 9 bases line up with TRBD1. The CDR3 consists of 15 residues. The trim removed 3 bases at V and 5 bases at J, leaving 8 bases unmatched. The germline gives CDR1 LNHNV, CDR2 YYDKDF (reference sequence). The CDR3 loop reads CATSRGRTGDNEQYF. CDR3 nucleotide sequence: TGTGCCACCAGCAGGGGCAGGACAGGGGACAACGAGCAGTACTTC. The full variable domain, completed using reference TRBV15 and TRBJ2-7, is DAMVIQNPRYQVTQFGKPVTLSCSQTLNHNVMYWYQQKSSQAPKLLFHYYDKDFNNEADTPDNFQSRRPNTSFCFLDIRSPGLGDTAMYLCATSRGRTGDNEQYFGPGTRLTVT.

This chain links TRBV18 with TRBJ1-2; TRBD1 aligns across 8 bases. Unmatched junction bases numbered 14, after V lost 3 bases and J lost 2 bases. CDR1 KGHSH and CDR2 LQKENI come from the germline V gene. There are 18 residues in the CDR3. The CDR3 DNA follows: TGTGCCAGCTCACCCACCCTAACACGACAGGGGACAAACTATGGCTACACCTTC. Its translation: CASSPTLTRQGTNYGYTF.

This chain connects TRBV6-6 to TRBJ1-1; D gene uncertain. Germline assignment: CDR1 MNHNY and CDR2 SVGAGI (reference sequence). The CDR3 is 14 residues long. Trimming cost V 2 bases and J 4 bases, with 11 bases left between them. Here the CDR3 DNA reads TGTGCCAGCAGTTACCAATTCGACGGCACTGAAGCTTTCTTT. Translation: CASSYQFDGTEAFF.

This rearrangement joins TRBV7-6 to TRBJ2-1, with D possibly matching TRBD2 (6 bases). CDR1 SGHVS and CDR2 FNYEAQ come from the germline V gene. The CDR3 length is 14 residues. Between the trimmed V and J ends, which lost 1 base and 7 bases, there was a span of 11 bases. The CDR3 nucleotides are TGTGCCAGCAGCTTAGTTGGGGGGTTGAATGAGCAGTTCTTC. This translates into CASSLVGGLNEQFF. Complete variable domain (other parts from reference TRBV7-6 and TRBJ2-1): GAGVSQSPRYKVTKRGQDVALRCDPISGHVSLYWYRQALGQGPEFLTYFNYEAQQDKSGLPNDRFSAERPEGSISTLTIQRTEQRDSAMYRCASSLVGGLNEQFFGPGTRLTVL.

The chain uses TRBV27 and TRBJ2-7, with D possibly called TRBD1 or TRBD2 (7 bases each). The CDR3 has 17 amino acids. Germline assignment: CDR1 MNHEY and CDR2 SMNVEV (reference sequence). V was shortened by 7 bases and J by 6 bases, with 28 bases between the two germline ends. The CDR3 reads CASKRGLGASGLGEQYF. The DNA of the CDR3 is TGTGCCAGCAAGAGGGGGCTAGGGGCTAGCGGATTGGGCGAGCAGTACTTC.

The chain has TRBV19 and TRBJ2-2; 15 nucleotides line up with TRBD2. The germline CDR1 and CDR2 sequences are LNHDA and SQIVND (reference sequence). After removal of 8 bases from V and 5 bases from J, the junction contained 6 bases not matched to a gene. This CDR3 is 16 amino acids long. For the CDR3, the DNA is TGTGCCAGTCCACGGACTAGCGGGAGGGGGACCGGGGAGCTGTTTTTT. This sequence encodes CASPRTSGRGTGELFF.

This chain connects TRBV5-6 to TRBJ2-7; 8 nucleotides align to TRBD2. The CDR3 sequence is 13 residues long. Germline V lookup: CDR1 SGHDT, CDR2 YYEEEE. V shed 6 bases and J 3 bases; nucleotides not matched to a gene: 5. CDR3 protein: CASTQRGSYEQYF. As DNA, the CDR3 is TGTGCCAGCACCCAGCGGGGGAGCTACGAGCAGTACTTC.

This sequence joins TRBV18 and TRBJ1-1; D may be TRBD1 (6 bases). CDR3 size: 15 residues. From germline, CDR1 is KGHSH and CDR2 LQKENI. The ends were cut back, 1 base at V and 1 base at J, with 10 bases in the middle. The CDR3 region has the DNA TGTGCCAGCTCACCACAGGGGGTCGGGAACACTGAAGCTTTCTTT. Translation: CASSPQGVGNTEAFF.

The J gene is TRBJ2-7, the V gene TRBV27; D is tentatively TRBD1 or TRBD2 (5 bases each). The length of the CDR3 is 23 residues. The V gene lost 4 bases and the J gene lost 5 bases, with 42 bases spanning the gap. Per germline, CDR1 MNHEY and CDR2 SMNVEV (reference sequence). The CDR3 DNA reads TGTGCCAGCAGTTACCCCGTGGTCCACCTGGGTGTGCCGACCCTGGAGTTGGGGGACGAGCAGTACTTC. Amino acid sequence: CASSYPVVHLGVPTLELGDEQYF.

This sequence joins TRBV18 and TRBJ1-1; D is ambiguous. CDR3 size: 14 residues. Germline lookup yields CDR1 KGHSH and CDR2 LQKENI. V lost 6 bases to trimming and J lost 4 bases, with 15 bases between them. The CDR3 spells CASSPSPGFTEAFF. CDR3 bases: TGTGCCAGCTCGCCTAGCCCGGGCTTCACTGAAGCTTTCTTT.

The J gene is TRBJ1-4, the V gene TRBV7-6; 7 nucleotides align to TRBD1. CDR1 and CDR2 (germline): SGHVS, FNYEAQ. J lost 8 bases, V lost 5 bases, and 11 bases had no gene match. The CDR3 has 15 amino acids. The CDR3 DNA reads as TGTGCCAGCAGCCCAGCACGAGGGGGCCGGGAAAAACTGTTTTTT. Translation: CASSPARGGREKLFF.

DNA of the CDR3: TGCGCCAGCAGCTTGGCCCTAGCGGGAGGGCCGACAGATACGCAGTATTTT. It codes for CASSLALAGGPTDTQYF. The V call is TRBV5-1, the J call TRBJ2-3; 12 positions agree with TRBD2. Per germline, CDR1 SGHRS and CDR2 YFSETQ. This CDR3 is built from 17 residues. V gave up 0 bases and J gave up 3 bases; unmatched junction bases: 5.